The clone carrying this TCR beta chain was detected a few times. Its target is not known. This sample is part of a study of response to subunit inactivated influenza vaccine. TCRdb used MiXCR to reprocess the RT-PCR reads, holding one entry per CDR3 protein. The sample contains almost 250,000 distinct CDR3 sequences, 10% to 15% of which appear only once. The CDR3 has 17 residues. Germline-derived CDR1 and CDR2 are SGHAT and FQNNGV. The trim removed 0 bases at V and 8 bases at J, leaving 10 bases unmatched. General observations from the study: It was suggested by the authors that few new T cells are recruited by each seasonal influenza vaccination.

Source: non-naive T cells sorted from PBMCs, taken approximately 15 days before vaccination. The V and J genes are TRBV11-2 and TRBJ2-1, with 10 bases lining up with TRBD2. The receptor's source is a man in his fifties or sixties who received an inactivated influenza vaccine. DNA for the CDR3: TGTGCCAGCAGCTTAGATGTACTAGCGGGATTCAATGATGAGCAGTTCTTC. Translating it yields CASSLDVLAGFNDEQFF.